These 8 T cell receptor beta chains were sequenced from one sample in a study of blood T cell repertoires in COVID-19. Some clones are missing from TCRdb's copy, which holds only in-frame ones; the method was immunoSEQ multiplex PCR. The sample holds just under 350,000 clones; about 90% are singletons and the top ten take less than 3.5%. Sequencing was done on a sample of peripheral blood. The receptors stem from a woman aged 18-29 years who had recovered from COVID-19.

This chain joins TRBV18 and TRBJ1-2; weak D call: TRBD1 (6 bases). Trimming stripped 2 bases from V and 6 bases from J, with 10 bases between. Germline CDR1 is KGHSH and CDR2 is LQKENI. The CDR3 runs 13 residues. The CDR3 protein is CASSPLQGDGYTF. In DNA, the CDR3 is TGTGCCAGCTCACCATTACAGGGAGATGGCTACACCTTC.

The chain has TRBV6-5 and TRBJ2-2; 10 nucleotides match TRBD2. This CDR3 contains 15 residues. V trimming: 6 bases; J trimming: 4 bases; junction bases outside the gene matches: 5. The germline V gene has CDR1 MNHEY and CDR2 SVGAGI. The CDR3 sequence is CASRTGLALTGELFF. CDR3 coding DNA: TGTGCCAGCAGGACGGGACTAGCGCTCACCGGGGAGCTGTTTTTT.

Only a few counts were recorded for this clone. The J gene is TRBJ1-2, the V gene TRBV7-9, with D unclear. CDR3 length equals 14 residues. CDR1 and CDR2 from the germline V gene are SEHNR and FQNEAQ (reference sequence). Trimming removed 2 bases at V and 6 bases at J, with 13 bases between. CDR3 sequence: CASSLQAVGDGYTF. The CDR3 DNA reads TGTGCCAGCAGCTTACAGGCAGTCGGTGATGGCTACACCTTC.

This sequence joins TRBV10-3 and TRBJ2-6; 9 bases align to TRBD1. Trimming at V came to 10 bases and at J to 2 bases, leaving 9 bases not matched to a gene. The CDR3 loop spans 16 amino acids. Germline values: CDR1 ENHRY, CDR2 SYGVKD. CDR3 in amino acids: CATGQGFPPGANVLTF. The CDR3 DNA reads as TGTGCCACGGGACAGGGATTCCCTCCTGGGGCCAACGTCCTGACTTTC.

This sequence joins TRBV28 and TRBJ1-1, with TRBD1 identical over 7 bases. V gave up 1 base and J gave up 4 bases; unmatched junction bases: 6. The CDR3 has 15 residues. Germline-derived CDR1 and CDR2 are MDHEN and SYDVKM. The CDR3 nucleotides read TGTGCCAGCAGTTTATTAAGGAGACAGGGCACTGAAGCTTTCTTT. It specifies CASSLLRRQGTEAFF.

The genes are TRBV18 and TRBJ1-2; TRBD1 matches 7 bases. This CDR3 region has 18 residues. Germline CDR1 and CDR2: KGHSH and LQKENI. Trimming removed 1 base from V and 1 base from J; junction bases left unmatched: 12. The CDR3 DNA sequence: TGTGCCAGCTCACCACTCGTTCCGGACAGGAAGATTAACTATGGCTACACCTTC. This translates into CASSPLVPDRKINYGYTF.

The chain links TRBV9 to TRBJ1-4; D may be TRBD1 (6 bases). The CDR3 contains 14 residues. The V end lost 5 bases, the J end lost 4 bases, and 12 bases lay between the germline ends. The V gene's germline CDR1 is SGDLS and CDR2 YYNGEE. The CDR3 reads CASSEQGSNEKLFF. The CDR3 DNA sequence: TGTGCCAGCAGTGAACAGGGTAGTAATGAAAAACTGTTTTTT. The full variable domain, completed using reference TRBV9 and TRBJ1-4, is DSGVTQTPKHLITATGQRVTLRCSPRSGDLSVYWYQQSLDQGLQFLIQYYNGEERAKGNILERFSAQQFPDLHSELNLSSLELGDSALYFCASSEQGSNEKLFFGSGTQLSVL.

The chain is built from TRBV5-1 and TRBJ2-5, with TRBD2 matching 9 bases. V was clipped by 1 base and J by 7 bases; unmatched bases: 11. The CDR3 loop spans 16 amino acids. Germline V CDR1 and CDR2: SGHRS, YFSETQ. The CDR3 is CASSLSAGGPGGTQYF. The CDR3 DNA sequence: TGCGCCAGCAGCTTGTCGGCGGGAGGGCCGGGTGGGACCCAGTACTTC.